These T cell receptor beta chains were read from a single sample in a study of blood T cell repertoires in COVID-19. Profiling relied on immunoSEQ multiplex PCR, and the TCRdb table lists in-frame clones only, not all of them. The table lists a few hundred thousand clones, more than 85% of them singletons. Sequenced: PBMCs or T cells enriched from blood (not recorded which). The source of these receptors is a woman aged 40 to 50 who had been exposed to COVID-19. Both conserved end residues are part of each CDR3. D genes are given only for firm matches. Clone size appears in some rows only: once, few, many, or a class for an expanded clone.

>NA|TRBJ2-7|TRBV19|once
CASSIGTDAYEQYF
TGTGCCAGTAGTATAGGGACAGATGCCTACGAGCAGTACTTC
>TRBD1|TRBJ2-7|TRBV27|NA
CASILDRAEQYF
TGTGCCAGCATCCTAGACAGGGCCGAGCAGTACTTC
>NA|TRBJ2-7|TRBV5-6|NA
CASSLLQTEAYEQYF
TGTGCCAGCAGCTTGTTGCAAACGGAGGCCTACGAGCAGTACTTC
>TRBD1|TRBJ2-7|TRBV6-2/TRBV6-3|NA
CASSYSMSLDRDYEQYF
TGTGCCAGCAGTTACTCGATGTCTCTGGACAGGGATTACGAGCAGTACTTC
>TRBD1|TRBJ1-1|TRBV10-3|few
CAISERDGTGATRAFF
TGTGCCATCAGTGAGCGCGACGGGACAGGGGCGACTAGGGCTTTCTTT
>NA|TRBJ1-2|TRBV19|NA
CASSINLLGQGGAGYTF
TGTGCCAGTAGTATAAATCTTCTGGGCCAGGGTGGAGCCGGCTACACCTTC
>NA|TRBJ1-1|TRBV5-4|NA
CASSPGHPMNTEAFF
TGTGCCAGCAGCCCGGGACATCCTATGAACACTGAAGCTTTCTTT
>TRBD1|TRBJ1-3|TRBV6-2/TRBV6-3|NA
CASSSKTGVGNTIYF
TGTGCCAGCAGTTCCAAAACAGGGGTCGGAAACACCATATATTTT
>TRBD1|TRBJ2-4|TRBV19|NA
CASSPFGQGNIQYF
TGTGCCAGTAGCCCATTCGGACAGGGAAACATTCAGTACTTC
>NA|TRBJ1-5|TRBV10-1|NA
CASSERGNQPQHF
TGCGCCAGCAGTGAAAGAGGGAATCAGCCCCAGCATTTT
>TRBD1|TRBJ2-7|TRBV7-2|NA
CASSPGGRVEQYF
TGTGCCAGCAGCCCAGGGGGAAGGGTCGAGCAGTACTTC
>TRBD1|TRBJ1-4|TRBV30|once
CAWGPGQAGEKLFF
TGTGCCTGGGGTCCGGGACAGGCAGGGGAAAAACTGTTTTTT
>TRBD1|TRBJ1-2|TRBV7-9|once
CASSLNDRDGYTF
TGTGCCAGCAGCTTAAACGACAGGGATGGCTACACCTTC
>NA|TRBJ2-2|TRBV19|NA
CASSPTGNTGELFF
TGTGCCAGTAGCCCGACAGGCAACACCGGGGAGCTGTTTTTT
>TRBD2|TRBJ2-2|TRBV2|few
CASKSLAVNTGELFF
TGTGCCAGCAAGTCGCTAGCGGTTAACACCGGGGAGCTGTTTTTT
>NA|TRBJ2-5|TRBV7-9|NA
CASRPTVQETQYF
TGTGCCAGCAGGCCTACAGTCCAAGAGACCCAGTACTTC
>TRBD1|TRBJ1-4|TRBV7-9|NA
CASSLAGQAGEKLFF
TGTGCCAGCAGCTTAGCTGGACAGGCCGGTGAAAAACTGTTTTTT
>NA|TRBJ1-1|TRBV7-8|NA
CASSRGLTGDTEAFF
TGTGCCAGCAGCCGTGGACTCACCGGGGACACTGAAGCTTTCTTT
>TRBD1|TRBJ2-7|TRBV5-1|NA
CASSNGQGAYEQYF
TGCGCCAGCAGCAATGGACAGGGGGCCTACGAGCAGTACTTC
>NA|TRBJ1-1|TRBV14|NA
CASSNYRGDTEAFF
TGTGCCAGCAGCAATTATAGGGGTGACACTGAAGCTTTCTTT
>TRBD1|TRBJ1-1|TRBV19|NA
CASRPGQTANTEAFF
TGTGCCAGTAGGCCGGGACAGACCGCGAACACTGAAGCTTTCTTT
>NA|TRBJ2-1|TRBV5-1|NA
CASSLVPIGYNEQFF
TGCGCCAGCAGCTTGGTACCTATCGGGTACAATGAGCAGTTCTTC
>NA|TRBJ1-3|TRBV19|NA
CASSIGGGTRNTIYF
TGTGCCAGTAGTATAGGAGGGGGAACAAGAAACACCATATATTTT
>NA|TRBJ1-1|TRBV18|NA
CASSQDIEAFF
TGTGCCAGCTCACAGGACATTGAAGCTTTCTTT
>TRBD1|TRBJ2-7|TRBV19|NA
CASTPGQGSYEQYF
TGTGCCAGTACGCCGGGACAGGGGTCCTACGAGCAGTACTTC
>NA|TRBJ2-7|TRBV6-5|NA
CASSGLLYEQYF
TGTGCCAGCTCGGGACTCCTATACGAGCAGTACTTC
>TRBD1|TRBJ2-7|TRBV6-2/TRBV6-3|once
CASSKSPTGALHEQYF
TGTGCCAGCAGTAAAAGCCCTACAGGGGCTCTCCACGAGCAGTACTTC
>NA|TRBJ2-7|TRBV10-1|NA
CASSESGQNSYEQYF
TGCGCCAGCAGTGAGTCGGGGCAGAACTCCTACGAGCAGTACTTC
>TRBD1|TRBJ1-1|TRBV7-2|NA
CASSLTGMATEAFF
TGTGCCAGCAGCTTGACAGGGATGGCCACTGAAGCTTTCTTT
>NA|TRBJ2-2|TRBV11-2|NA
CASSLGRRTNTGELFF
TGTGCCAGCAGCTTAGGGCGCAGGACTAACACCGGGGAGCTGTTTTTT
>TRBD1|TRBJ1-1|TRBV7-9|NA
CASSQDRDRLLRNTEAFF
TGTGCCAGCAGCCAGGACAGGGATAGATTGTTGAGGAACACTGAAGCTTTCTTT
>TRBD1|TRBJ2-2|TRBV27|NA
CASSLRPGTGFGELFF
TGTGCCAGCAGTTTACGTCCCGGGACAGGGTTCGGGGAGCTGTTTTTT
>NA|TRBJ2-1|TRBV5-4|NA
CASQRDSYNEQFF
TGTGCCAGTCAACGGGACTCCTACAATGAGCAGTTCTTC
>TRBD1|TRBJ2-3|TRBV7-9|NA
CASSRTGADTQYF
TGTGCCAGCAGCAGAACAGGGGCGGATACGCAGTATTTT
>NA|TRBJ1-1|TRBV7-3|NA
CASSLNRDTTEAFF
TGTGCCAGCAGCTTAAATAGGGACACCACTGAAGCTTTCTTT
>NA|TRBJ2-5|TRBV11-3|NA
CASSLAGSQETQYF
TGTGCCAGCAGCTTAGCAGGCAGCCAAGAGACCCAGTACTTC